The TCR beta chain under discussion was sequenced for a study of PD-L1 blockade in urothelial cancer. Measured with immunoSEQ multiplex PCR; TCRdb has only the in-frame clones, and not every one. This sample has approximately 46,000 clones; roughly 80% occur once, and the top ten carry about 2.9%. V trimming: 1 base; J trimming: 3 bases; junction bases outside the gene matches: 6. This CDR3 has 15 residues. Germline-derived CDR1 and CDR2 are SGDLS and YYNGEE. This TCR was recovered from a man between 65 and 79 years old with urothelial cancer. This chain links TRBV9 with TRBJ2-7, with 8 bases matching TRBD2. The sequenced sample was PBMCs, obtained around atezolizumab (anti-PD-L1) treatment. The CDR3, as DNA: TGTGCCAGCAGCGTATCCGAAGCGGGAGTCTACGAGCAGTACTTC. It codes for CASSVSEAGVYEQYF.